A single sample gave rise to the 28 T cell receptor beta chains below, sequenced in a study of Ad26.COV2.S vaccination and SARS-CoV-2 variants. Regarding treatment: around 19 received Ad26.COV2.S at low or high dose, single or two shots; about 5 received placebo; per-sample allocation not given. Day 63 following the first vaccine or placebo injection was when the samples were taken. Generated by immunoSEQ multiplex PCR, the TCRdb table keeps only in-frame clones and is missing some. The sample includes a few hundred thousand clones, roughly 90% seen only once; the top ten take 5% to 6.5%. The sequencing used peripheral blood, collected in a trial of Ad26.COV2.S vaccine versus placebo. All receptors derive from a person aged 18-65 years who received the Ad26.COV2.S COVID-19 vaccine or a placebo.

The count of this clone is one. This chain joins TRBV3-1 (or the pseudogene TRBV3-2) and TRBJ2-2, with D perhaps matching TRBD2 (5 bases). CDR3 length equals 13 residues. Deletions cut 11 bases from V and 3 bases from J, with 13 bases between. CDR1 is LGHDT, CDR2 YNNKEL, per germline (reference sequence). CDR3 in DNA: TGTGCCGGCGGGCGGGCCCACACCGGGGAGCTGTTTTTT. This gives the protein CAGGRAHTGELFF.

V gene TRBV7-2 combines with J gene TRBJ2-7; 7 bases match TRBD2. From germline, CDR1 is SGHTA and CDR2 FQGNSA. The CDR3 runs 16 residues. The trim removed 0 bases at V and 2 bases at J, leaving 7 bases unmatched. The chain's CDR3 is CASSLAASGYTYEQYF. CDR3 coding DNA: TGTGCCAGCAGCTTAGCGGCTAGCGGATACACCTACGAGCAGTACTTC.

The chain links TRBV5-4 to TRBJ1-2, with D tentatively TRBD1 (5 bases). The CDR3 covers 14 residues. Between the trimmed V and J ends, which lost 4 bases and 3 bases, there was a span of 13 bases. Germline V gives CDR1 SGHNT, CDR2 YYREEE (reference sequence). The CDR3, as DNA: TGTGCCAGCAGCGCGGTCAGGGAACACTATGGCTACACCTTC. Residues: CASSAVREHYGYTF.

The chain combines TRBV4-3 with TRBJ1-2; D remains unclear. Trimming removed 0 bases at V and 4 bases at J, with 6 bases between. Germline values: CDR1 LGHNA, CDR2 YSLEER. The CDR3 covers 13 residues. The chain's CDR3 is CASSQEEFYGYTF. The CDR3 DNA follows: TGCGCCAGCAGCCAAGAGGAGTTCTATGGCTACACCTTC.

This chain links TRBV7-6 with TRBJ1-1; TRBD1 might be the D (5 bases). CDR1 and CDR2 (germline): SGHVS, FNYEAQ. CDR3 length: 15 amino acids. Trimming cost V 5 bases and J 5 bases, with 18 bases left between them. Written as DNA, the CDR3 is TGTGCCAGCAGCCCAACCCCGGGGGTGGGGACTGAAGCTTTCTTT. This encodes CASSPTPGVGTEAFF.

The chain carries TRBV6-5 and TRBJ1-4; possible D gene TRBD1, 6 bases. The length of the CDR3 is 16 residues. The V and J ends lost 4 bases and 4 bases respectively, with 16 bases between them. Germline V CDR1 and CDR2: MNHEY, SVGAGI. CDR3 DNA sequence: TGTGCCAGCAGTTCCTCCCCCGGACAGTTTAATGAAAAACTGTTTTTT. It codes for CASSSSPGQFNEKLFF.

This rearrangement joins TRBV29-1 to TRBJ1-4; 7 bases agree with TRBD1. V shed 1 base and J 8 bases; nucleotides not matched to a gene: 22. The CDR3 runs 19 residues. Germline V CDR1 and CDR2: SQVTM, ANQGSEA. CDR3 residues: CSVEGKGDTGGTDGEKLFF. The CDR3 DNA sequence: TGCAGCGTTGAAGGAAAGGGGGACACCGGCGGGACAGATGGGGAAAAACTGTTTTTT.

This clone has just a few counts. The CDR3 nucleotides read TGTGCCAGCAGTTATGTGCAGGGGGCGGACACTGAAGCTTTCTTT. The encoded protein is CASSYVQGADTEAFF. This rearrangement joins TRBV6-6 to TRBJ1-1; 8 bases line up with TRBD1. The CDR3 covers 15 residues. Unmatched junction bases numbered 6, after V lost 3 bases and J lost 3 bases. CDR1 is MNHNY and CDR2 is SVGAGI in the germline V gene (reference sequence).

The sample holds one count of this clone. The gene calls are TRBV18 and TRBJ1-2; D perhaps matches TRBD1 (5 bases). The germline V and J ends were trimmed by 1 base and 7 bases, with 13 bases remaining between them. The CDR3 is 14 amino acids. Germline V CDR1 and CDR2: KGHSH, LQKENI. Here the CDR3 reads CASSPQWGNRGYTF. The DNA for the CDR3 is TGTGCCAGCTCACCACAATGGGGGAATCGTGGCTACACCTTC.

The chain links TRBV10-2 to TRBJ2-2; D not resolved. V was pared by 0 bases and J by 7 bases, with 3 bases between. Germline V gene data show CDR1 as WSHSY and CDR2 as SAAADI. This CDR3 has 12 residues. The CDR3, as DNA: TGCGCCAGCAGTGAGTCGTACGGGGAGCTGTTTTTT. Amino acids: CASSESYGELFF.

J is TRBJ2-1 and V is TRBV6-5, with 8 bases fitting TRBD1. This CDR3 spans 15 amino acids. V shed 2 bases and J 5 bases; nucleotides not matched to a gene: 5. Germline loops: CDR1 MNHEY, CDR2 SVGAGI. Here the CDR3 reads CASSYAGGQHNEQFF. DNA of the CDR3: TGTGCCAGCAGTTACGCAGGGGGCCAGCACAATGAGCAGTTCTTC.

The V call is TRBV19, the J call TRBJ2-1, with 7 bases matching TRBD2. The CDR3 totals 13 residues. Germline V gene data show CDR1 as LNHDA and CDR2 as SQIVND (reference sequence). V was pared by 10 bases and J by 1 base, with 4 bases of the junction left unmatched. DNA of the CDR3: TGTGCCACCTTCGGGGGGTCCTACAATGAGCAGTTCTTC. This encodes CATFGGSYNEQFF.

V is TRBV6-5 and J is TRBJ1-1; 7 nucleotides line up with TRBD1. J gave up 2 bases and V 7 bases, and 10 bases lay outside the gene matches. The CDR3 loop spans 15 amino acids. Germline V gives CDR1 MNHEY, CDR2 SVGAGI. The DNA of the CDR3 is TGTGCCAGCACCCCTCCCCAGGGGGTCAACACTGAAGCTTTCTTT. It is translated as CASTPPQGVNTEAFF.

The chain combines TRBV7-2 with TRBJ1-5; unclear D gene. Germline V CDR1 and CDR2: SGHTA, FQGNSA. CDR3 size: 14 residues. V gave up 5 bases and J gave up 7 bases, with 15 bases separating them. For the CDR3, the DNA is TGTGCCAGCAGCGCAGACCCAGGCGGCCAGCCCCAGCATTTT. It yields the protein CASSADPGGQPQHF.

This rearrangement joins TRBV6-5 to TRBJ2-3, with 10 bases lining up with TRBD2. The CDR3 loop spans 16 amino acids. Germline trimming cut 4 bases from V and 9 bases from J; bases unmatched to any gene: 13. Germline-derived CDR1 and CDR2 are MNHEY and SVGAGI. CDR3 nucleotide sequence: TGTGCCAGCAGTTTGACGAGCGGGGGGGCCCTTGGGACGCAGTATTTT. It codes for CASSLTSGGALGTQYF.

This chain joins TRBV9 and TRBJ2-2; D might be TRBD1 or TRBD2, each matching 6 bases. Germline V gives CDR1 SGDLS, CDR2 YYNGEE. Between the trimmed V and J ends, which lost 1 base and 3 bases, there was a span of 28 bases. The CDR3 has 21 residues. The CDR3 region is CASSVYIPMWGATKDTGELFF. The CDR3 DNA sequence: TGTGCCAGCAGCGTATATATCCCCATGTGGGGGGCCACGAAGGACACCGGGGAGCTGTTTTTT. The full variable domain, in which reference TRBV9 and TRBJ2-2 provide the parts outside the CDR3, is DSGVTQTPKHLITATGQRVTLRCSPRSGDLSVYWYQQSLDQGLQFLIQYYNGEERAKGNILERFSAQQFPDLHSELNLSSLELGDSALYFCASSVYIPMWGATKDTGELFFGEGSRLTVL.

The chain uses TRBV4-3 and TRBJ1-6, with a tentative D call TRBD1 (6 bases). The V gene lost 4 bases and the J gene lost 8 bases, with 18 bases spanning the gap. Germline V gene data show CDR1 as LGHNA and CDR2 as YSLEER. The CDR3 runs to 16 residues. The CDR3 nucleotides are TGCGCCAGCAGCCCCTACAGGGCTTTTTGGGATTCACCCCTCCACTTT. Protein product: CASSPYRAFWDSPLHF.

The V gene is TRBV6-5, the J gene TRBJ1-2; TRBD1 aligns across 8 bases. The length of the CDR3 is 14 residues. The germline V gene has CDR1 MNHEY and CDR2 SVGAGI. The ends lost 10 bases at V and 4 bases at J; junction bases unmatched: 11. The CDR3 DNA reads TGTGCCACCGAGATGGACAGGGCTGTCTATGGCTACACCTTC. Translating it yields CATEMDRAVYGYTF.

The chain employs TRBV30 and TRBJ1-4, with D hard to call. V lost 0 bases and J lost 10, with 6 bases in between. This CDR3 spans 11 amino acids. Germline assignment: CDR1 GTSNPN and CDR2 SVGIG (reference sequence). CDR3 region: CAWSVGLKLFF. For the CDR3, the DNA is TGTGCCTGGAGTGTAGGGCTAAAACTGTTTTTT.

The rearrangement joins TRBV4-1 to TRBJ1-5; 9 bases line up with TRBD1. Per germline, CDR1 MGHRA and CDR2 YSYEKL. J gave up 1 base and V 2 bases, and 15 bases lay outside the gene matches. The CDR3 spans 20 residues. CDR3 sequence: CASSQKIRDRDSVSNQPQHF. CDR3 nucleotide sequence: TGCGCCAGCAGCCAAAAAATCCGGGACAGGGACTCGGTAAGCAATCAGCCCCAGCATTTT.

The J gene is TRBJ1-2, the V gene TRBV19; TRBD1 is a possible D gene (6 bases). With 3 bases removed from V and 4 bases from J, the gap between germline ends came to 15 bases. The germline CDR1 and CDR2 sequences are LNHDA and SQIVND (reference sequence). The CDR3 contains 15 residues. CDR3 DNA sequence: TGTGCCAGTAGTATCCCCCGGGGGCCCGTCTATGGCTACACCTTC. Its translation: CASSIPRGPVYGYTF.

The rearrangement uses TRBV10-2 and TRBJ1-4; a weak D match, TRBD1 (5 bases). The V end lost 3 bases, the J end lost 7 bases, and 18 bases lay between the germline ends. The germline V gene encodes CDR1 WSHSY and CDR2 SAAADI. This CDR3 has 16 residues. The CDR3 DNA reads TGCGCCAGCAGTGACGTGAGGCGACAGATCGGTGAAAAACTGTTTTTT. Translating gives CASSDVRRQIGEKLFF.

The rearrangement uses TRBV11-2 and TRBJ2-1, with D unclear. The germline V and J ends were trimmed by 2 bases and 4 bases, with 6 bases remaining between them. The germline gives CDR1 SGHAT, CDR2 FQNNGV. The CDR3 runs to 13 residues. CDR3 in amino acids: CASSLWSYNEQFF. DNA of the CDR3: TGTGCCAGCAGCTTATGGTCTTACAATGAGCAGTTCTTC.

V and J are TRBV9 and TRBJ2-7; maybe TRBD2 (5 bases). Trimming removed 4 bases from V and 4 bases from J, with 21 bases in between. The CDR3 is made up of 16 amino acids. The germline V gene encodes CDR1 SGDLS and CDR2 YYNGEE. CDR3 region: CASSPTSGSYAYEQYF. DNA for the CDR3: TGTGCCAGCAGCCCTACAAGCGGAAGTTATGCGTACGAGCAGTACTTC.

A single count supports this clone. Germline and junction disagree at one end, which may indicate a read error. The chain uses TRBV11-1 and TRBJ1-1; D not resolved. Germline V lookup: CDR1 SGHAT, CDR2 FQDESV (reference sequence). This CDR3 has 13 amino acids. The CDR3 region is CASTLLGSPEAFF. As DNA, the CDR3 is TGTGCCAGCACCTTACTCGGTTCCCCTGAAGCTTTCTTT. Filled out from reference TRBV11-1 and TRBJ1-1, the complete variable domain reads EAEVAQSPRYKITEKSQAVAFWCDPISGHATLYWYRQILGQGPELLVQFQDESVVDDSQLPKDRFSAERLKGVDSTLKIQPAELGDSAMYLCASTLLGSPEAFFGQGTRLTVV.

This CDR3 reads CASSQKDHYEQYF. CDR3 nucleotide sequence: TGCGCCAGCAGCCAAAAGGACCACTACGAGCAGTACTTC. The chain is built from TRBV4-1 and TRBJ2-7, with no clear D. Trimming cost V 2 bases and J 3 bases, with 8 bases left between them. Germline CDR1 and CDR2: MGHRA and YSYEKL. This CDR3 is 13 amino acids long.

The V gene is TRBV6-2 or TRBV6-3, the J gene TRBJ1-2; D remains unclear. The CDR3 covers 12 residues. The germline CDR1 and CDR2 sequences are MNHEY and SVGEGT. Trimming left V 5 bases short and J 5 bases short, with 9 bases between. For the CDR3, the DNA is TGTGCCAGCAGTCAGGACGGATATGGCTACACCTTC. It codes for CASSQDGYGYTF.

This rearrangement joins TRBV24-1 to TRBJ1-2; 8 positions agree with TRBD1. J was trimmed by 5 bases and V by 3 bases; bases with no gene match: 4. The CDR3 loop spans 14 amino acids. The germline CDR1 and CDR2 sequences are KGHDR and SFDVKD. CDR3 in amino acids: CATSDRTGKYGYTF. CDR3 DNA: TGTGCCACCAGTGATCGGACAGGGAAATATGGCTACACCTTC.